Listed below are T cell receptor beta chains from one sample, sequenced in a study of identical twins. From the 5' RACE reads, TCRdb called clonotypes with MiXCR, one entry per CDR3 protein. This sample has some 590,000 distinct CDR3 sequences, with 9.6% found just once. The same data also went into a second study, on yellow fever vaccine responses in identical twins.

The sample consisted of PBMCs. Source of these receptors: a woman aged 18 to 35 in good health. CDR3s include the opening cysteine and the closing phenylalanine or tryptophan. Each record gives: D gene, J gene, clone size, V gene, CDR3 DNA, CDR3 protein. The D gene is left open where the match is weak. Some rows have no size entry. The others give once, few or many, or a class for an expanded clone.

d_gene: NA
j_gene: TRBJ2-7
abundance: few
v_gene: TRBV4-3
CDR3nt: TGCGCCAGCAGCCGGACGGAGCACTACGAGCAGTACTTC
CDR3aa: CASSRTEHYEQYF

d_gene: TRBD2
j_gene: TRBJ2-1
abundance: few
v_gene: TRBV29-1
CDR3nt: TGCAGCTTCTTTAGCGGGAGGGTCAACAATGAGCAGTTCTTC
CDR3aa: CSFFSGRVNNEQFF

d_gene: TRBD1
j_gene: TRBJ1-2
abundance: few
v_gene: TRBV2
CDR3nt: TGTGCCAGCAGTGGGATGATACAGGGGGTAGTTAACTATGGCTACACCTTC
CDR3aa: CASSGMIQGVVNYGYTF

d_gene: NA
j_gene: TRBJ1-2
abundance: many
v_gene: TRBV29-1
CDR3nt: TGCAGCGTTGAATCAGGGCTGAACTATGGCTACACCTTC
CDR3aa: CSVESGLNYGYTF

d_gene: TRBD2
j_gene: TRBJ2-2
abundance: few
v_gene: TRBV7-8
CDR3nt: TGTGCCAGCAGGACACTAGCGGGAGGCCCCACCGGGGAGCTGTTTTTT
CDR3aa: CASRTLAGGPTGELFF

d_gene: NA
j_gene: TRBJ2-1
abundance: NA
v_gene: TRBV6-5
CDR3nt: TGTGCCAGCAGTTACGTGGACAGCTCCTACAATGAGCAGTTCTTC
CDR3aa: CASSYVDSSYNEQFF

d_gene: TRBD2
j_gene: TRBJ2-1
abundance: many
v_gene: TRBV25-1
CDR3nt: TGTGCCAGCAGTCGACTAGCGGGTCTCTACAATGAGCAGTTCTTC
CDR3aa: CASSRLAGLYNEQFF

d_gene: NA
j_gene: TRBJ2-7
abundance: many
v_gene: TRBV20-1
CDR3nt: TGCAGTGCTAGAGAACGACCAGGCTACGAGCAGTACTTC
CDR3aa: CSARERPGYEQYF

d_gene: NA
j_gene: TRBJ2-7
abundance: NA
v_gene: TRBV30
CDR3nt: TGTGCCTGGAGTCGACAGGATCCCTACGAGCAGTACTTC
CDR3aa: CAWSRQDPYEQYF

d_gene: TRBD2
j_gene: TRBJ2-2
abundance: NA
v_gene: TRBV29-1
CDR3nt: TGCAGCTCGGGACTAGCGGGCACCGGGGAGCTGTTTTTT
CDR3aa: CSSGLAGTGELFF

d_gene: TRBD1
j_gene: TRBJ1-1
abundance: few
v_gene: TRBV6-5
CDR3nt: TGTGCCAGCAGTTCCGGGACAGGAGGAATGAACACTGAAGCTTTCTTT
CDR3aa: CASSSGTGGMNTEAFF

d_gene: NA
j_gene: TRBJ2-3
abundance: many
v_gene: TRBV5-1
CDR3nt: TGCGCCAGCAGCCTTCGGCTCTCCAGCACAGATACGCAGTATTTT
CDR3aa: CASSLRLSSTDTQYF

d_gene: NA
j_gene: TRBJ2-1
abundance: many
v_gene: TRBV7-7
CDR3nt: TGTGCTAGCAGCTTAGCTACTAATTCCTACAATGAGCAGTTCTTC
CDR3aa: CASSLATNSYNEQFF

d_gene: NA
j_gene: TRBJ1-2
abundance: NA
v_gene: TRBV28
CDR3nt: TGTGCCAGCAGTTTATACGTTTCTAAAAGTGCGTATGGCTACACCTTC
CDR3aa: CASSLYVSKSAYGYTF

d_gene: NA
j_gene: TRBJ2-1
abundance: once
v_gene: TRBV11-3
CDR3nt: TGTGCCAGCACCTTGATGGGGTTGGAGCAGTTCTTC
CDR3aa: CASTLMGLEQFF

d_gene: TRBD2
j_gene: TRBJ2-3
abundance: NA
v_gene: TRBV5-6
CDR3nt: TGTGCCAGCAGCGTAGCGGGAGGGACAGCAGATACGCAGTATTTT
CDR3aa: CASSVAGGTADTQYF

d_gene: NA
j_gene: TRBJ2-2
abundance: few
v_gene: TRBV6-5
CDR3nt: TGTGCCAGCAGTTACTCGGAGAGGGTTTACACCGGGGAGCTGTTTTTT
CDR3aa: CASSYSERVYTGELFF

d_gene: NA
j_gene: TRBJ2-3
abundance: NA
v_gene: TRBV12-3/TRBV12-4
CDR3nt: TGTGCCAGCAGTTTAGGGGACCATGGAACAGATACGCAGTATTTT
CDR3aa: CASSLGDHGTDTQYF

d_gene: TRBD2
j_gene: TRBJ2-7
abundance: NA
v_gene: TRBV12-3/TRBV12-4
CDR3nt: TGTACCCGCAGGCCCGGGACTAGCGGGGGTGGACGTTCCTACGAGCAGTACTTC
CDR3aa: CTRRPGTSGGGRSYEQYF

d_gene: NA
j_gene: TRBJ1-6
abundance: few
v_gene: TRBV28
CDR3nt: TGTGCCAGCAGTTTAGTTCTGCTCTCCTATAATTCACCCCTCCACTTT
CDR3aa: CASSLVLLSYNSPLHF

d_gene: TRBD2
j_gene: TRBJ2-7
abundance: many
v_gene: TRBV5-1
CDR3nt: TGCGCCAGCAGCTCCCTTGGCGGGAGATCCTCCTACGAGCAGTACTTC
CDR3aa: CASSSLGGRSSYEQYF

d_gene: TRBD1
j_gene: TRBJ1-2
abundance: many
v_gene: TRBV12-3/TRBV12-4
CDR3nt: TGTGCCAGCACCCATTCCGGGGACAGGGGAGTCTATGGCTACACCTTC
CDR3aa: CASTHSGDRGVYGYTF

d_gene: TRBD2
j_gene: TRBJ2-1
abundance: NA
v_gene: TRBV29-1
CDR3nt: TGCAGCGTTGAAGGGGCTAGCGGGGTTTTCTACAATGAGCAGTTCTTC
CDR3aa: CSVEGASGVFYNEQFF

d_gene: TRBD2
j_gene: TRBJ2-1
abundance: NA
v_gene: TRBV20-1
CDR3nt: TGCAGTGCTAGAGGATTAGCGGGGGGTATTAATGAGCAGTTCTTC
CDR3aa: CSARGLAGGINEQFF

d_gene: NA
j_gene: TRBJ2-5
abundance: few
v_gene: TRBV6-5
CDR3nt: TGTGCCAGCAGTTACCCCCCTGCGGGACAAGAGACCCAGTACTTC
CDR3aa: CASSYPPAGQETQYF

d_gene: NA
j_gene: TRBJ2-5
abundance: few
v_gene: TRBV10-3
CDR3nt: TGTGCCATCAGTGAGGTCGATAGCGCGGACGGTTACCAAGAGACCCAGTACTTC
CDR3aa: CAISEVDSADGYQETQYF

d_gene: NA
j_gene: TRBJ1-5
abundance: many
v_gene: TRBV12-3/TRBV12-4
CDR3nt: TGTGCCAGCAGTTTCAGGGCCAATCAGCCCCAGCATTTT
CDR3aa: CASSFRANQPQHF

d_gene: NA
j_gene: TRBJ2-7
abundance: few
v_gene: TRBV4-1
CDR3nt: TGCGCCAGCAGCCAAGATCTCGACTACGAGCAGTACTTC
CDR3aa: CASSQDLDYEQYF

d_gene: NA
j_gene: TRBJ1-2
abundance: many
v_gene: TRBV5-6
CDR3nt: TGTGCCAGCAGCTTGGGCAGGGGTCATGGCTACACCTTC
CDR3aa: CASSLGRGHGYTF

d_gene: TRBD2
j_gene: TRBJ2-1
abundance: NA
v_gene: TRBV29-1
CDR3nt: TGCAGCGCCCCTAGCGGGAGGCCGCCCTACAATGAGCAGTTCTTC
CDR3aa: CSAPSGRPPYNEQFF

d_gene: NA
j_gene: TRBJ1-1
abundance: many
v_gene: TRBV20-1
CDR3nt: TGCAGTGCTAGAGATGCTGAAGCTTTCTTT
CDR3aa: CSARDAEAFF

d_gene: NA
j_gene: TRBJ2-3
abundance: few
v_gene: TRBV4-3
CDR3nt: TGCGCCAGCAGCCAAGATCTCCCAGGGAGCACAGATACGCAGTATTTT
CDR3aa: CASSQDLPGSTDTQYF

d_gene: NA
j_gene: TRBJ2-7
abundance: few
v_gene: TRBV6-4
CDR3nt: TGTGCCAGCAGCAAAGCACCGGGTTCCTACGAGCAGTACTTC
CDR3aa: CASSKAPGSYEQYF

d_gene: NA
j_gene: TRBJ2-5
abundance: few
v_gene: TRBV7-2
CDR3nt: TGTGCCAGCAGCTATAATCACCGAGGGAGGAGCAGAGAGACCCAGTACTTC
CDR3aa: CASSYNHRGRSRETQYF

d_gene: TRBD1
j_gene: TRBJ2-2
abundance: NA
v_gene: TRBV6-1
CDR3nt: TGTGCCAGCAGCCGCGCCGGGACAGGAACGAACACCGGGGAGCTGTTTTTT
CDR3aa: CASSRAGTGTNTGELFF

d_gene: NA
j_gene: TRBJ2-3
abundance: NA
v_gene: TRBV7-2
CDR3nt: TGTGCCAGCAGCCCTTGGGTAAAAGATACGCAGTATTTT
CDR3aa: CASSPWVKDTQYF

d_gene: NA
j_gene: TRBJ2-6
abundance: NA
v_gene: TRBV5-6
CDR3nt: TGTGCCAGCAGCTTGTCCCCCAGGGTAAACCCGTTCTCTGGGGCCAACGTCCTGACTTTC
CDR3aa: CASSLSPRVNPFSGANVLTF

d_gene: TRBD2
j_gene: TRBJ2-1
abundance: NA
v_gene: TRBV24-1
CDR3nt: TGTGCCACCAGTGACATAGCGGGAGGAGACAATGAGCAGTTCTTC
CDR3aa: CATSDIAGGDNEQFF

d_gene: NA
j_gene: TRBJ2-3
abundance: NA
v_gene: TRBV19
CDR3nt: TGTGCCAGTAGTACTGCTGACGCAACCCGTACGTTCACAGATACGCAGTATTTT
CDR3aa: CASSTADATRTFTDTQYF

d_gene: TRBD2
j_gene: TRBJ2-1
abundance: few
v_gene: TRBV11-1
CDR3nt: TGTGCCAGCAGTCGCCGATCCGGGACTAGCGGGAGCCTTTACAATGAGCAGTTCTTC
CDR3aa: CASSRRSGTSGSLYNEQFF

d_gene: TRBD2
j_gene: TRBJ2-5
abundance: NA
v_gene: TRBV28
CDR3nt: TGTGCCAGCACCATAGCGGGAGTAATGGAGACCCAGTACTTC
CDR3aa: CASTIAGVMETQYF